The 30 T cell receptor beta chains in this list originate from one sample, sequenced in a study of identical twins. Via MiXCR, TCRdb re-called the 5' RACE reads, giving one row per CDR3 protein. Of a few hundred thousand distinct CDR3 sequences listed, approximately 8.3% are singletons. This same sample was also taken into another study, of yellow fever vaccine responses in identical twins.

The sample was CD8+ T cells sorted from blood. The source is a woman under 30 in good health.

CDR3 in amino acids: CASSPPETYEQYF. In DNA, the CDR3 is TGTGCCAGCAGCCCACCAGAAACCTACGAGCAGTACTTC. V is TRBV5-6 and J is TRBJ2-7; no clear D. Deletions cut 4 bases from V and 2 bases from J, with 10 bases between. Per the germline V gene, CDR1 is SGHDT and CDR2 is YYEEEE. The CDR3 is made up of 13 amino acids.

The J gene is TRBJ2-5, the V gene TRBV6-1, with D possibly being TRBD2 (5 bases). V was clipped by 8 bases and J by 2 bases, with 15 bases between them. Germline V lookup: CDR1 MNHNS, CDR2 SASEGT. CDR3 length: 14 residues. As DNA, the CDR3 is TGTGCCAGCTTCACACGCGGGCGGCAAGAGACCCAGTACTTC. This gives the protein CASFTRGRQETQYF.

A few counts support this clonotype. This chain links TRBV4-3 with TRBJ2-7, with unresolved D. CDR1 is LGHNA, CDR2 YSLEER, per germline. The ends were cut back, 1 base at V and 0 bases at J, with 7 bases in the middle. The CDR3 sequence is 14 residues long. The CDR3 nucleotides read TGCGCCAGCAGCCAAGTGGGCAGCTCCTACGAGCAGTACTTC. Translated: CASSQVGSSYEQYF.

This clonotype has only a few counts. V is TRBV20-1 and J is TRBJ2-7, with D perhaps matching TRBD1 (5 bases). CDR1 and CDR2 from the germline V gene are DFQATT and SNEGSKA (reference sequence). V lost 2 bases, J lost 4 bases, and 12 bases lay in between. The CDR3 runs 13 residues. CDR3 region: CSARPHQGYEQYF. The CDR3 DNA reads TGCAGTGCTAGACCCCACCAGGGTTACGAGCAGTACTTC.

This clonotype was observed a handful of times. J is TRBJ2-7 and V is TRBV7-9, with a tentative D call TRBD1 (5 bases). The V end lost 2 bases, the J end lost 2 bases, and 16 bases lay between the germline ends. CDR3 length equals 16 residues. Germline V gives CDR1 SEHNR, CDR2 FQNEAQ (reference sequence). The CDR3 region is CASSLTTDSVTYEQYF. The CDR3 DNA reads TGTGCCAGCAGCTTAACAACCGACAGCGTTACCTACGAGCAGTACTTC.

Many counts were recorded for this clonotype. The V and J genes are TRBV2 and TRBJ2-1; 8 nucleotides match TRBD2. V lost 6 bases, J lost 10 bases, and 8 bases stayed unmatched. This CDR3 is 13 amino acids long. CDR1 and CDR2 from the germline V gene are SNHLY and FYNNEI. The CDR3 DNA sequence: TGTGCCAGCAGGGATAGCGGGACCTTAGAGCAGTTCTTC. Protein product: CASRDSGTLEQFF.

Many counts were recorded for this clonotype. The J gene is TRBJ2-7, the V gene TRBV5-1; D is ambiguous. Between the trimmed V and J ends, which lost 0 bases and 6 bases, there was a span of 16 bases. Germline CDR1 SGHRS, CDR2 YFSETQ. This CDR3 spans 15 amino acids. The CDR3 protein is CASSLDVQFSPEQYF. CDR3 DNA: TGCGCCAGCAGCTTGGATGTTCAGTTCTCCCCCGAGCAGTACTTC. The entire variable domain, with the rest obtained from reference TRBV5-1 and TRBJ2-7, is as follows: KAGVTQTPRYLIKTRGQQVTLSCSPISGHRSVSWYQQTPGQGLQFLFEYFSETQRNKGNFPGRFSGRQFSNSRSEMNVSTLELGDSALYLCASSLDVQFSPEQYFGPGTRLTVT.

The chain joins TRBV11-2 to TRBJ1-5, with D tentatively TRBD1 (5 bases). Between the trimmed V and J ends, which lost 5 bases and 0 bases, there was a span of 11 bases. The CDR3 is 15 amino acids. CDR1 and CDR2 (germline): SGHAT, FQNNGV. DNA for the CDR3: TGTGCCAGCAGCCAGGACACGTATAGCAATCAGCCCCAGCATTTT. Translating it yields CASSQDTYSNQPQHF.

This clonotype was observed a handful of times. The V gene is TRBV5-1, the J gene TRBJ2-1; D might be TRBD2 (6 bases). The CDR3 loop spans 15 amino acids. The V gene lost 8 bases and the J gene lost 7 bases, with 22 bases spanning the gap. The V gene's germline CDR1 is SGHRS and CDR2 YFSETQ. For the CDR3, the DNA is TGCGCCAGGGGGGGTAGACGAGAGAGTCCAAATGAGCAGTTCTTC. Its protein product is CARGGRRESPNEQFF.

This clonotype has a count of ten or more. This sequence joins TRBV4-2 and TRBJ2-1; TRBD2 aligns across 8 bases. The CDR3 loop spans 16 amino acids. Germline lookup yields CDR1 LGHNA and CDR2 YNFKEQ. After removal of 4 bases from V and 2 bases from J, the junction contained 7 bases not matched to a gene. The CDR3 region is CASSPESGSTYNEQFF. The CDR3, as DNA: TGTGCCAGCAGCCCAGAGAGCGGGAGCACCTACAATGAGCAGTTCTTC.

This chain uses TRBV12-3 or TRBV12-4 with TRBJ2-3, with 9 positions matching TRBD2. V lost 2 bases and J lost 4; bases outside the gene matches: 7. CDR3 length equals 16 residues. The CDR3 sequence is CASSLLASGDADTQYF. The CDR3 nucleotides are TGTGCCAGCAGTTTATTAGCTAGCGGGGACGCAGATACGCAGTATTTT.

This clonotype came up a few times. CDR3 in amino acids: CASSSIPHEQYF. Here the CDR3 DNA reads TGTGCCAGCAGTTCTATCCCGCACGAGCAGTACTTC. V gene TRBV27 combines with J gene TRBJ2-7; no clear D gene. The CDR3 loop spans 12 amino acids. The germline V gene has CDR1 MNHEY and CDR2 SMNVEV (reference sequence). Trimming took off 4 bases at V and 5 bases at J, with 9 bases between the two ends.

CDR3 DNA sequence: TGTGCCAGCAGCTCTCGACAGGGAGGCAAGCCCCAGCATTTT. Translating it yields CASSSRQGGKPQHF. The V gene is TRBV7-6, the J gene TRBJ1-5, with 7 bases identical to TRBD1. The V and J ends lost 4 bases and 8 bases, in that order; junction bases with no gene match: 8. Germline V gives CDR1 SGHVS, CDR2 FNYEAQ. This CDR3 contains 14 residues.

The V and J genes are TRBV14 and TRBJ2-1, with D possibly matching TRBD2 (6 bases). Trimming left V 2 bases short and J 0 bases short, with 14 bases between. The CDR3 length is 17 residues. Germline V gives CDR1 SGHDN, CDR2 FVKESK. The DNA for the CDR3 is TGTGCCAGCAGCCAAAGATCCGGGGACTCCTCCTACAATGAGCAGTTCTTC. It translates to CASSQRSGDSSYNEQFF.

The sample holds a few counts of this clonotype. This rearrangement joins TRBV18 to TRBJ2-7; 9 nucleotides align to TRBD1. Per the germline V gene, CDR1 is KGHSH and CDR2 is LQKENI. There are 15 residues in the CDR3. Trimming took 6 bases from V and 2 from J; bases not matched to a gene: 8. The CDR3 DNA reads TGTGCCAGCTCCCCAACAGGGGGCCCTCCCTACGAGCAGTACTTC. The encoded protein is CASSPTGGPPYEQYF.

This sequence joins TRBV5-5 and TRBJ2-3, with 10 bases that match TRBD1. J was trimmed by 0 bases and V by 4 bases; bases with no gene match: 5. CDR3 length: 16 amino acids. In germline, CDR1 is SGHKS, CDR2 YYEKEE (reference sequence). In nucleotides, the CDR3 is TGTGCCAGCAGCATAGGGACAGGGGATAGCACAGATACGCAGTATTTT. Translation: CASSIGTGDSTDTQYF.

This clonotype was counted ten times or more. The CDR3 here is CASSPILTDTQYF. The DNA for the CDR3 is TGTGCCAGCAGCCCAATCCTCACAGATACGCAGTATTTT. The chain carries TRBV7-9 and TRBJ2-3; D gene uncertain. V lost 5 bases and J 2 bases, leaving 8 bases between the germline ends. Germline values: CDR1 SEHNR, CDR2 FQNEAQ (reference sequence). The CDR3 has 13 residues.

The rearrangement uses TRBV25-1 and TRBJ2-7; D is unresolved. This CDR3 comprises 16 residues. With 6 bases removed from V and 4 bases from J, the gap between germline ends came to 22 bases. CDR1 and CDR2 from the germline V gene are MGHDK and SYGVNS. CDR3 sequence (DNA): TGTGCCAGCAGCTCTTCCGCGTCCGGAGCGCTTTACGAGCAGTACTTC. Translation gives CASSSSASGALYEQYF.

This clonotype was found once. The chain uses TRBV21-1 and TRBJ2-2; TRBD1, as called in the table, went unchecked against the DNA. TRBV21-1 is reported as a pseudogene. This CDR3 comprises 18 residues. CDR3 nucleotides: TGTGCCAGCAGCAAGCAAAGCCCCTGGACAGGGAACACCGGGGAGCTGTTTTTT. Translated: CASSKQSPWTGNTGELFF.

This chain connects TRBV13 to TRBJ2-1; D is tentatively TRBD1 or TRBD2 (5 bases each). The germline CDR1 and CDR2 sequences are PRHDT and FYEKMQ (reference sequence). The CDR3 has 12 amino acids. Trimming took off 4 bases at V and 10 bases at J, with 11 bases between the two ends. In DNA, the CDR3 is TGTGCCAGCAGCTCTGGGACGGAAGAGCAGTTCTTC. This sequence encodes CASSSGTEEQFF.

The table lists this clonotype with a few counts. J is TRBJ2-5 and V is TRBV5-1, with 8 bases matching TRBD2. From germline, CDR1 is SGHRS and CDR2 YFSETQ. The CDR3 totals 15 residues. J lost 2 bases, V lost 4 bases, and 7 bases had no gene match. CDR3 in DNA: TGCGCCAGCAGCCAATCGGTAGCGGGGCAAGAGACCCAGTACTTC. Translation gives CASSQSVAGQETQYF.

This clonotype was counted only a few times. CDR3 sequence reads: CASSSPPGTLNTGELFF. For the CDR3, the DNA is TGTGCCAGCAGTTCCCCTCCCGGGACACTAAACACCGGGGAGCTGTTTTTT. V is TRBV28 and J is TRBJ2-2; D may be TRBD1 (6 bases). Deletions cut 4 bases from V and 2 bases from J, with 17 bases between. This CDR3 region has 17 residues. Germline V gives CDR1 MDHEN, CDR2 SYDVKM. The full variable domain, rest sourced from reference TRBV28 and TRBJ2-2, is DVKVTQSSRYLVKRTGEKVFLECVQDMDHENMFWYRQDPGLGLRLIYFSYDVKMKEKGDIPEGYSVSREKKERFSLILESASTNQTSMYLCASSSPPGTLNTGELFFGEGSRLTVL.

The chain has TRBV10-3 and TRBJ1-3, with a tentative D call TRBD1 (5 bases). The CDR3 totals 15 residues. Germline lookup yields CDR1 ENHRY and CDR2 SYGVKD. The V and J ends lost 4 bases and 0 bases respectively, with 10 bases between them. The CDR3 reads CAISVGGGSGNTIYF. The CDR3 nucleotides read TGTGCCATCAGTGTTGGGGGGGGCTCTGGAAACACCATATATTTT.

This chain joins TRBV6-1 and TRBJ2-2, with D perhaps TRBD1 (7 bases). The CDR3 consists of 16 residues. Germline V gene sequence: CDR1 MNHNS, CDR2 SASEGT. Between the trimmed V and J ends, which lost 7 bases and 0 bases, there was a span of 15 bases. The chain's CDR3 is CASIGGTVANTGELFF. Here the CDR3 DNA reads TGTGCCAGCATAGGGGGGACAGTCGCGAACACCGGGGAGCTGTTTTTT.

This clonotype was seen a few times. The chain uses TRBV28 and TRBJ2-7; 11 bases line up with TRBD2. The length of the CDR3 is 15 residues. Germline lookup yields CDR1 MDHEN and CDR2 SYDVKM. V gave up 3 bases and J gave up 4 bases; unmatched junction bases: 5. The CDR3 DNA is TGTGCCAGCAGTTTTTTACTAGCGGGGGAATACGAGCAGTACTTC. Translating gives CASSFLLAGEYEQYF.

In its sample, this clonotype was seen a few times. This chain uses TRBV20-1 with TRBJ2-3; D is unclear. The germline V and J ends were trimmed by 6 bases and 6 bases, with 10 bases remaining between them. Per the germline V gene, CDR1 is DFQATT and CDR2 is SNEGSKA (reference sequence). The CDR3 contains 11 residues. The CDR3 DNA reads as TGCAGTGCCAACTCGGTGGATACGCAGTATTTT. Translating it yields CSANSVDTQYF.

This clonotype appeared a few times. The V and J genes are TRBV5-1 and TRBJ2-7; 10 nucleotides line up with TRBD2. Germline V gives CDR1 SGHRS, CDR2 YFSETQ. V dropped 0 bases and J dropped 3; count of bases not matched to a gene: 9. CDR3 length: 17 amino acids. The CDR3 is CASSLAETLAGDYEQYF. CDR3 bases: TGCGCCAGCAGCTTGGCCGAGACTCTAGCGGGGGACTACGAGCAGTACTTC.

The table lists this clonotype with a few counts. The chain employs TRBV27 and TRBJ2-7; 8 bases fit TRBD2. The CDR3 runs 16 residues. Germline CDR1 reads MNHEY; CDR2 reads SMNVEV (reference sequence). The junction had 11 bases not matched to a gene; V was cut back by 5 bases and J by 2 bases. The CDR3 is CASSSGSSGSPYEQYF. The CDR3 DNA reads TGTGCCAGCAGTAGCGGGTCTAGCGGGTCACCCTACGAGCAGTACTTC.

There are many counts of this clonotype. The V and J genes are TRBV2 and TRBJ2-1; 12 bases line up with TRBD2. Germline CDR1 is SNHLY and CDR2 is FYNNEI. V was clipped by 8 bases and J by 8 bases; unmatched bases: 7. CDR3 length equals 14 residues. CDR3 region: CASRELAGGDEQFF. The CDR3 nucleotides read TGTGCCAGCCGGGAACTAGCGGGAGGCGATGAGCAGTTCTTC.

The chain's CDR3 is CASSLSGREPFSYEQYF. CDR3 nucleotides: TGTGCCAGCAGTTTATCAGGGCGGGAGCCATTCTCCTACGAGCAGTACTTC. The chain has TRBV27 and TRBJ2-7; 7 positions agree with TRBD2. Germline V gene sequence: CDR1 MNHEY, CDR2 SMNVEV (reference sequence). The CDR3 is 17 amino acids. V gave up 0 bases and J gave up 0 bases; unmatched junction bases: 8.